This T cell receptor (beta chain) is from a study of blood T cells in healthy people across ages. Ranging in age from roughly 6 to 95, the donors were healthy Caucasian individuals from Russia. Study-level findings and limits: Nothing was known about donor CMV status, and this possibly confounded expanded clonotype changes. A strong correlation was found between TCR beta diversity and the percentage of naive T cells.

The CDR3 spans 17 residues. Germline CDR1 and CDR2: DFQATT and SNEGSKA (reference sequence). The V and J ends lost 3 bases and 4 bases, in that order; junction bases with no gene match: 11. Alongside a J-beta primer mix, a sample-barcoded 5' primer served in a second PCR lasting roughly 7 to 11 cycles. TCRdb analysed the 5' RACE reads with MiXCR anew, one entry per CDR3 protein. This sample has about 1,600,000 distinct CDR3 sequences, with approximately 42% found just once. Comment on this clonotype: Its specificity is not known.

This clonotype was sampled from a woman aged 18-29 years in good health. Sequencing was performed on blood. The V and J genes are TRBV20-1 and TRBJ2-3, with 12 bases identical to TRBD2. CDR3 amino acids: CSASLPTSGSSPDTQYF. The CDR3 nucleotides are TGCAGTGCTAGTCTCCCGACTAGCGGGAGTAGCCCAGATACGCAGTATTTT.